This is a list of T cell receptor beta chains from one sample in a study of T cell changes during pregnancy in multiple sclerosis. Measured with immunoSEQ multiplex PCR; TCRdb has only the in-frame clones, and not every one. The data show about 51,000 clones, approximately 94% seen once. The material sequenced was CD4+ T cells from peripheral blood mononuclear cells, taken in the second trimester of pregnancy. These receptors originate from a female donor with multiple sclerosis, enrolled in a pregnancy study. Each CDR3 is given with its conserved first and last residue. The order of the fields is V gene, D gene, clone size, CDR3 length, J gene, CDR3 DNA, CDR3 protein. A D gene is named only where the DNA matches it firmly. Size is omitted from some rows. Given values are once, few, many or a class for expanded clones.

>TRBV11-2|.|.|14|TRBJ2-4
TGTGCCAGCAGCTGGGAGATAGCCAAAAACATTCAGTACTTC
CASSWEIAKNIQYF
>TRBV7-7|TRBD1|.|17|TRBJ2-5
TGTGCCAGCAGCTTAGAAACAGGGGGCGATATAGTGGGGACCCAGTACTTC
CASSLETGGDIVGTQYF
>TRBV11-2|.|once|14|TRBJ2-2
TGTGCCAGCAGCTTAGTTCTTCTCACCGGGGAGCTGTTTTTT
CASSLVLLTGELFF
>TRBV7-2|.|.|13|TRBJ2-7
TGTGCCAGCAGCCAGGTCGTCTCCTACGAGCAGTACTTC
CASSQVVSYEQYF
>TRBV9|TRBD1|.|19|TRBJ2-2
TGTGCCAGCAGCGTGGGGGACAGGGGTCCAACAACGAACACCGGGGAGCTGTTTTTT
CASSVGDRGPTTNTGELFF
>TRBV7-3|TRBD2|.|16|TRBJ2-3
TGTGCCAGCAGCCCCGCGGGAGGGCCTGCACAGGGTACGCAGTATTTT
CASSPAGGPAQGTQYF
>TRBV4-3|TRBD1|.|16|TRBJ1-1
TGCGCCAGCAGCCAAGAGACAGGGCTGGCGGGCACTGAAGCTTTCTTT
CASSQETGLAGTEAFF
>TRBV9|.|once|13|TRBJ2-4
TGTGCCAGCAGCGTGGGCCCGAGACAGCTAAAGTACTTC
CASSVGPRQLKYF
>TRBV5-5|.|.|16|TRBJ2-5
TGTGCCAGCAGCTTGGTAAAAGGGGTTCCGCAAGAGACCCAGTACTTC
CASSLVKGVPQETQYF
>TRBV9|TRBD2|.|15|TRBJ2-5
TGTGCCAGCAGCGTCGAACTAGCGGGCCCAGAGACCCAGTACTTC
CASSVELAGPETQYF
>TRBV23-1|.|.|17|TRBJ1-2
TGCGCCAGCAGTCGTTGGGCGCAGGGAAAGGGGCACTATGGCTACACCTTC
CASSRWAQGKGHYGYTF
>TRBV7-2|TRBD2|.|15|TRBJ2-5
TGTGCCAGCAGCTTAGCCGGACTAGCGGACGAGACCCAGTACTTC
CASSLAGLADETQYF
>TRBV7-3|TRBD1|.|14|TRBJ1-6
TGTGCCAGCAGCGCGGACAGGGGCCATTCACCCCTCCACTTT
CASSADRGHSPLHF
>TRBV9|.|.|16|TRBJ2-6
TGTGCCAGCAGCGCCACCACAGGGTCCGGGGCCAACGTCCTGACTTTC
CASSATTGSGANVLTF
>TRBV11-2|TRBD1|.|17|TRBJ1-1
TGTGCCAGCAGCCCTCGGACAGGGGGCTACATGAACACTGAAGCTTTCTTT
CASSPRTGGYMNTEAFF
>TRBV2|.|.|13|TRBJ2-2
TGTGCCAGCAGAGTGCGTGACACCGGGGAGCTGTTTTTT
CASRVRDTGELFF
>TRBV7-3|.|.|14|TRBJ1-2
TGTGCCAGCAGCTTCGCCGGGGCTAACTATGGCTACACCTTC
CASSFAGANYGYTF
>TRBV5-4|.|.|14|TRBJ1-6
TGTGCCAGCAGCTTGCCCCAGATAAATTCACCCCTCCACTTT
CASSLPQINSPLHF
>TRBV5-4|TRBD1|.|14|TRBJ2-1
TGTGCCAGCAGCGACAGGGGAAGTTCGAATGAGCAGTTCTTC
CASSDRGSSNEQFF
>TRBV5-4|TRBD2|once|17|TRBJ2-7
TGTGCCAGCAGCCCGGCCGCTAGCGGGGGGGCCCAAACGGAGCAGTACTTC
CASSPAASGGAQTEQYF
>TRBV25-1|TRBD1|once|15|TRBJ2-5
TGTGCCAGCAGTACCGAGGGGGCGATACAAGAGACCCAGTACTTC
CASSTEGAIQETQYF
>TRBV5-4|.|.|15|TRBJ1-2
TGTGCCAGCGGCTTAGGCGGTAGTTCTAACTATGGCTACACCTTC
CASGLGGSSNYGYTF
>TRBV6-6|TRBD1|.|13|TRBJ2-7
TGTGCCAGCAGTCGGACAGGGGGCGGTGAGCAGTACTTC
CASSRTGGGEQYF
>TRBV11-2|TRBD2|.|18|TRBJ2-1
TGTGCCAGCAGCACTAGCGGGGGCCTCTCGAGCTCCTACAATGAGCAGTTCTTC
CASSTSGGLSSSYNEQFF
>TRBV7-6|.|.|15|TRBJ1-5
TGTGCCAGCAGCTTAGCATCAGGGGTTGTTCAGCCCCAGCATTTT
CASSLASGVVQPQHF
>TRBV6-5|.|.|13|TRBJ1-2
TGTGCCAGCAGTTACCAGGGCCACGGGGGCTACACCTTC
CASSYQGHGGYTF
>TRBV7-7|TRBD1|.|18|TRBJ2-6
TGTGCCAGCAGCTTAGTCAGACAGGGATCAGCTGGGGCCAACGTCCTGACTTTC
CASSLVRQGSAGANVLTF
>TRBV6-5|TRBD1|.|14|TRBJ2-7
TGTGCCAGCAGTCCGGGACAGTTCTCCTACGAGCAGTACTTC
CASSPGQFSYEQYF
>TRBV6-5|TRBD1|medium-sized|14|TRBJ1-6
TGTGCCAGCAGAGCGACAGGGCCAAATTCACCCCTCCACTTT
CASRATGPNSPLHF
>TRBV7-2|.|.|14|TRBJ1-4
TGTGCCAGCAGCTCGCGGGCCCGGGAGGGAAAACTGTTTTTT
CASSSRAREGKLFF
>TRBV6-1|.|.|16|TRBJ1-1
TGTGCCAGCAGTGATCCCAGGGGAGTGGGGAACACTGAAGCTTTCTTT
CASSDPRGVGNTEAFF
>TRBV4-2|.|.|17|TRBJ1-3
TGTGCCAGCAGCCAAGCCCGCGGTAGCAGCTCTGGAAACACCATATATTTT
CASSQARGSSSGNTIYF
>TRBV6-6|TRBD1|.|15|TRBJ2-2
TGTGCCAGCAGCCGAACAGGGGAACGCGGCGGGGAGCTGTTTTTT
CASSRTGERGGELFF
>TRBV6-5|TRBD2|.|16|TRBJ2-7
TGTGCCAGCAGTTCGCGGGGGGACTATAGCTCCTACGAGCAGTACTTC
CASSSRGDYSSYEQYF
>TRBV18|.|.|13|TRBJ2-5
TGTGCCAGCTCACCAGGCAGTTCCGAGACCCAGTACTTC
CASSPGSSETQYF
>TRBV18|TRBD2|.|18|TRBJ2-2
TGTGCCAGCTCACCACGGGCTAGCGGGGGAGCGAACACCGGGGAGCTGTTTTTT
CASSPRASGGANTGELFF
>TRBV6-5|TRBD1|.|13|TRBJ1-2
TGTGCCAGCAGTCCGACAGGGGTACTTGGCTACACCTTC
CASSPTGVLGYTF
>TRBV6-5|.|.|13|TRBJ2-4
TGTGCCAGCACCCCTGGGGCAAGTAGCATTCAGTACTTC
CASTPGASSIQYF
>TRBV19|.|.|16|TRBJ1-5
TGTGCCAGTAGTATATTGGCAGGGTTGAGGAATCAGCCCCAGCATTTT
CASSILAGLRNQPQHF
>TRBV15|.|.|11|TRBJ2-3
TGTGCCACCAGCACGGGGGATACGCAGTATTTT
CATSTGDTQYF
>TRBV10-3|.|.|13|TRBJ1-2
TGTGCCATCTATACAGCAGCTAACTATGGCTACACCTTC
CAIYTAANYGYTF
>TRBV15|TRBD1|.|17|TRBJ2-7
TGTGCCACCAGCAGAGATTTCGGGACAGCGATCTCCTACGAGCAGTACTTC
CATSRDFGTAISYEQYF
>TRBV7-2|.|once|16|TRBJ1-5
TGTGCCAGCAGTTCACAGACAGGAAAAGACCATCAGCCCCAGCATTTT
CASSSQTGKDHQPQHF
>TRBV18|.|.|15|TRBJ2-4
TGTGCCAGCTCACCATCAGGGTCAACCAAAAACATTCAGTACTTC
CASSPSGSTKNIQYF
>TRBV9|.|.|14|TRBJ2-7
TGTGCCAGCAGCGCAGAACTAGCCTCCTACGAGCAGTACTTC
CASSAELASYEQYF
>TRBV9|.|.|13|TRBJ1-2
TGTGCCAGCAGCGTAGGTCAAGCGGGGGGCTACACCTTC
CASSVGQAGGYTF
>TRBV10-3|.|.|16|TRBJ2-7
TGTGCCATTGCTTCCCGGACTCCCGCAAACAACTACGAGCAGTACTTC
CAIASRTPANNYEQYF
>TRBV6-5|.|.|15|TRBJ1-6
TGTGCCAGCAGTCTCGGGACACCCCATAATTCACCCCTCCACTTT
CASSLGTPHNSPLHF
>TRBV18|.|.|15|TRBJ1-2
TGTGCCAGCTCACCACCGCCGGACACACCGGCAGGCTACACCTTC
CASSPPPDTPAGYTF
>TRBV7-3|.|.|14|TRBJ1-1
TGTGCCAGCAGCCTTGACCCAGGGCTCACTGAAGCTTTCTTT
CASSLDPGLTEAFF
>TRBV6-5|TRBD1|.|14|TRBJ1-1
TGTGCCAGCAGTTACTCGACAGGGAGGACTGAAGCTTTCTTT
CASSYSTGRTEAFF